These 17 T cell receptor beta chains originate from one sample sequenced in a study of T-cell memory formation after mild COVID-19. One entry per CDR3 protein results from TCRdb running MiXCR on the 5' RACE reads. The sample includes 400,000 or so distinct CDR3 sequences, around 20% of them seen just once. The specimen was PBMCs or a T cell subset sorted from them (not recorded which). The receptors were sampled from an adult woman who had mild COVID-19 (a few samples of this study predate the infection). Cell type and time point are not known.

This clonotype came up a few times. The V call is TRBV27, the J call TRBJ2-2; TRBD1 matches 8 bases. V lost 5 bases to trimming and J lost 5 bases; unmatched junction nucleotides: 4. The CDR3 has 14 amino acids. Looked up from germline, CDR1 is MNHEY and CDR2 is SMNVEV (reference sequence). The DNA for the CDR3 is TGTGCCAGCAGTATCACAGGGGGAACCGGGGAGCTGTTTTTT. Protein: CASSITGGTGELFF.

V gene TRBV7-8 combines with J gene TRBJ2-3, with 9 bases lining up with TRBD1. Trimming cost V 3 bases and J 2 bases; bases outside gene matches: 3. This CDR3 region has 15 residues. Germline CDR1 reads SGHVS; CDR2 reads FQNEAQ. The CDR3 DNA reads as TGTGCCAGCAGCTTGTACAGGGGGCTCACAGATACGCAGTATTTT. This sequence encodes CASSLYRGLTDTQYF.

At least ten counts were recorded for this clonotype. The V gene is TRBV4-2, the J gene TRBJ2-5; TRBD2 might be the D (6 bases). The V end lost 4 bases, the J end lost 1 base, and 13 bases lay between the germline ends. CDR1 is LGHNA, CDR2 YNFKEQ, per germline. The CDR3 totals 15 residues. The CDR3 is CASSPSLASQETQYF. In DNA, the CDR3 is TGTGCCAGCAGCCCCTCCCTAGCGAGCCAAGAGACCCAGTACTTC.

The chain employs TRBV29-1 and TRBJ2-7; D gene ambiguous. Germline V gene data show CDR1 as SQVTM and CDR2 as ANQGSEA. The CDR3 totals 11 residues. The V end was cut by 6 bases, the J end by 7 bases, with 13 bases between. CDR3 coding DNA: TGCAGCGTCGAGCTCTGGGGTGAGCAGTACTTC. Translating gives CSVELWGEQYF.

Only a few counts were recorded for this clonotype. The rearrangement links TRBV5-1 to TRBJ1-1; possible D gene TRBD1, 6 bases. CDR1 and CDR2 from the germline V gene are SGHRS and YFSETQ. The CDR3 is 15 residues long. Trimming removed 4 bases from V and 1 base from J, with 14 bases in between. The CDR3 DNA reads TGCGCCAGCAGCCTGACCTGGGGGGCGAACACTGAAGCTTTCTTT. It specifies CASSLTWGANTEAFF.

The rearrangement uses TRBV12-3 or TRBV12-4 and TRBJ1-4; 7 bases are a match to TRBD1. Losses at the gene ends were 6 bases for V and 5 bases for J; bases not matched to a gene: 12. The CDR3 has 16 residues. The CDR3 DNA is TGTGCCAGCAGCCGCCCCCTCAGGGGGTGGAATGAAAAACTGTTTTTT. Encoded protein: CASSRPLRGWNEKLFF.

This clonotype was observed a handful of times. This sequence joins TRBV7-6 and TRBJ1-3; the D is unclear. Germline V lookup: CDR1 SGHVS, CDR2 FNYEAQ. Trimming took off 5 bases at V and 0 bases at J, with 11 bases between the two ends. The CDR3 spans 15 residues. CDR3 DNA sequence: TGTGCCAGCAGCCCCGGCGGTCGCTCTGGAAACACCATATATTTT. This translates into CASSPGGRSGNTIYF.

The chain joins TRBV4-1 to TRBJ1-1; D gene ambiguous. CDR3 length equals 15 residues. Trimming pared 4 bases from V and 1 base from J, leaving 13 bases between. Germline CDR1 MGHRA, CDR2 YSYEKL. CDR3: CASSPNWTGNTEAFF. The CDR3 coding sequence is TGCGCCAGCAGCCCAAACTGGACGGGGAACACTGAAGCTTTCTTT.

V and J are TRBV9 and TRBJ2-3; D is uncertain. V lost 2 bases, J lost 3 bases, and 7 bases lay in between. The CDR3 contains 13 residues. Germline lookup yields CDR1 SGDLS and CDR2 YYNGEE. The CDR3 bases are TGTGCCAGCAGCGTTCAGGCGACAGATACGCAGTATTTT. Amino acids: CASSVQATDTQYF.

The V call is TRBV6-6, the J call TRBJ1-5, with D tentatively TRBD1 (5 bases). This CDR3 region has 15 residues. V shed 5 bases and J shed 5 bases, with 16 bases lying between them. Germline V lookup: CDR1 MNHNY, CDR2 SVGAGI (reference sequence). Written as DNA, the CDR3 is TGTGCCAGCAGTGCCCTCCCAGGGACGGATCAGCCCCAGCATTTT. Its protein product is CASSALPGTDQPQHF.

The chain has TRBV12-1 and TRBJ2-3; the table's D call of TRBD1 was not tested on the DNA. TRBV12-1 is classified as a pseudogene. The CDR3 extends over 14 amino acids. The CDR3 nucleotides read TGTGCCAGCAAGGAGGGGGCGGAATCAGATACGCAGTATTTT. Protein: CASKEGAESDTQYF.

The chain combines TRBV9 with TRBJ2-7; D gene ambiguous. In germline, CDR1 is SGDLS, CDR2 YYNGEE. V lost 0 bases to trimming and J lost 6 bases, with 10 bases between them. The CDR3 has 13 residues. The CDR3 coding sequence is TGTGCCAGCAGCGTAGGGCACCTAAGCGAGCAGTACTTC. Protein sequence: CASSVGHLSEQYF.

V usage is TRBV9 and J usage is TRBJ2-1; D gene ambiguous. CDR1 and CDR2 (germline): SGDLS, YYNGEE. The ends were cut back, 1 base at V and 6 bases at J, with 14 bases in the middle. The CDR3 is 15 residues long. The CDR3 DNA follows: TGTGCCAGCAGCGTAATCCCCCATACCGGCAATGAGCAGTTCTTC. Amino acid sequence: CASSVIPHTGNEQFF.

The rearrangement joins TRBV5-6 to TRBJ2-7; unclear D gene. The V end was cut by 0 bases, the J end by 2 bases, with 9 bases between. Germline CDR1 SGHDT, CDR2 YYEEEE. The CDR3 is made up of 14 amino acids. The CDR3 nucleotides are TGTGCCAGCAGCTTGGGCCAGACGACCTACGAGCAGTACTTC. This translates into CASSLGQTTYEQYF.

There are many counts of this clonotype. The chain recombines TRBV11-3 with TRBJ2-6, with 7 bases matching TRBD2. CDR1 and CDR2 from the germline V gene are SGHNT and YENEEA. Trimming took 3 bases from V and 8 from J; bases not matched to a gene: 13. The CDR3 is made up of 17 amino acids. The CDR3 nucleotides read TGTGCCAGCAGCTTTTCGGGGGGTTATTCGGAAACCAACGTCCTGACTTTC. Encoded protein: CASSFSGGYSETNVLTF.

CDR3 region: CASSPQVENYGYTF. The CDR3 DNA sequence: TGTGCCAGCTCACCACAAGTCGAGAACTATGGCTACACCTTC. The chain links TRBV18 to TRBJ1-2; D ambiguous. Per germline, CDR1 KGHSH and CDR2 LQKENI. V dropped 1 base and J dropped 2 bases, with 8 bases sitting between them. This CDR3 has 14 amino acids.

The rearrangement links TRBV9 to TRBJ2-7, with D perhaps matching TRBD1 (6 bases). Germline-derived CDR1 and CDR2 are SGDLS and YYNGEE. The CDR3 spans 15 residues. Trimming cost V 4 bases and J 0 bases, with 14 bases left between them. The CDR3 region is CASSPRGSSSYEQYF. DNA for the CDR3: TGTGCCAGCAGCCCCAGGGGCTCCAGCTCCTACGAGCAGTACTTC.